A selection of T cell receptor beta chains follows, all from one sample in a study of cytomegalovirus exposure and HLA in healthy donors. Clones were sequenced by immunoSEQ multiplex PCR, and TCRdb holds only the in-frame ones, with some missing. The sample lists over 150,000 clones; 85% were seen once. Sequencing input: PBMCs. Receptors originate from a man aged 18-30 years in good health and CMV-seropositive. CDR3s include the opening cysteine and the closing phenylalanine or tryptophan. Each record gives: V gene, J gene, D gene, clone size, CDR3 protein, CDR3 DNA. D genes are given only for firm matches. Clone sizes are given selectively: once, few, many, or a class where the clone is expanded.

TRBV5-6,TRBJ1-2,NA,NA,CASSGDTPFYGYTF,TGTGCCAGCAGTGGGGACACCCCATTCTATGGCTACACCTTC
TRBV28,TRBJ2-1,NA,NA,CASSSLKQVEQFF,TGTGCCAGCAGTTCCCTCAAGCAGGTTGAGCAGTTCTTC
TRBV4-2,TRBJ2-1,TRBD2,NA,CASSQEGAGAFNEQFF,TGTGCCAGCAGCCAAGAGGGAGCGGGGGCCTTCAATGAGCAGTTCTTC
TRBV5-4,TRBJ1-1,NA,NA,CASSLGGGTEAFF,TGTGCCAGCAGCTTGGGCGGGGGCACTGAAGCTTTCTTT
TRBV6-5,TRBJ2-7,NA,NA,CASSRGHPVRNEQYF,TGTGCCAGCAGTAGAGGACACCCCGTCCGAAACGAGCAGTACTTC
TRBV9,TRBJ1-4,NA,NA,CASSRAGNEKLFF,TGTGCCAGCAGCCGGGCAGGGAATGAAAAACTGTTTTTT
TRBV29-1,TRBJ2-5,TRBD2,once,CSVGEGRETQYF,TGCAGCGTTGGGGAGGGCAGGGAGACCCAGTACTTC
TRBV27,TRBJ2-3,TRBD2,NA,CASSFGGRARTDTQYF,TGTGCCAGCAGTTTTGGCGGGAGGGCCCGGACAGATACGCAGTATTTT
TRBV27,TRBJ1-6,TRBD1,few,CARRDRGSPLHF,TGTGCCAGAAGAGACAGGGGTTCACCCCTCCACTTT
TRBV6-4,TRBJ2-3,TRBD2,few,CASSGLAGATDTQYF,TGTGCCAGCAGTGGACTAGCGGGAGCCACAGATACGCAGTATTTT
TRBV29-1,TRBJ1-1,NA,once,CSTPPREVNTEAFF,TGCAGCACTCCCCCCAGAGAGGTGAACACTGAAGCTTTCTTT
TRBV28,TRBJ2-7,TRBD2,NA,CASSRAGGAAYEQYF,TGTGCCAGCAGCCGAGCCGGGGGGGCGGCCTACGAGCAGTACTTC
TRBV29-1,TRBJ2-1,TRBD2,NA,CSVEDPRTSGYPSEQFF,TGCAGCGTTGAAGATCCGAGAACTAGCGGATATCCTAGTGAGCAGTTCTTC
TRBV7-2,TRBJ2-1,NA,NA,CASSLPFDSMAYNEQFF,TGTGCCAGCAGCCTTCCCTTCGACAGTATGGCCTACAATGAGCAGTTCTTC
TRBV5-1,TRBJ1-2,NA,NA,CASSLSRGNYGYTF,TGCGCCAGCAGCTTGTCGAGGGGGAACTATGGCTACACCTTC
TRBV28,TRBJ2-1,TRBD2,NA,CASSAGTSGKGEQFF,TGTGCCAGCAGCGCCGGGACTAGCGGGAAAGGGGAGCAGTTCTTC
TRBV7-9,TRBJ1-2,TRBD1,few,CASSPVGQGGGYTF,TGTGCCAGCAGCCCCGTAGGACAGGGCGGGGGCTACACCTTC
TRBV13,TRBJ2-7,TRBD2,NA,CASSLGTSGGYEQYF,TGTGCCAGCAGCCTAGGGACTAGCGGGGGGTACGAGCAGTACTTC
TRBV7-3,TRBJ2-1,NA,NA,CASSLTPSGNEQFF,TGTGCCAGCAGCTTAACGCCCTCGGGCAATGAGCAGTTCTTC
TRBV11-2,TRBJ2-3,NA,NA,CASSFLGDTDTQYF,TGTGCCAGCAGCTTTTTAGGGGACACAGATACGCAGTATTTT
TRBV28,TRBJ1-3,NA,once,CASSLRQGGNTIYF,TGTGCCAGCAGTTTAAGGCAGGGGGGAAACACCATATATTTT
TRBV28,TRBJ2-1,TRBD2,NA,CASSLAGGLLEQFF,TGTGCCAGCAGTCTAGCGGGGGGGCTCCTTGAGCAGTTCTTC
TRBV5-1,TRBJ2-3,TRBD1,NA,CASSSTAPGQSTDTQYF,TGCGCCAGCAGCTCCACGGCCCCGGGACAGAGCACAGATACGCAGTATTTT
TRBV5-4,TRBJ2-7,TRBD2,once,CASSLGPGTSAYEQYF,TGTGCCAGCAGCTTGGGACCCGGGACTAGCGCCTACGAGCAGTACTTC
TRBV5-1,TRBJ2-2,TRBD2,once,CASSLNPRTSGSPGTNTGELFF,TGCGCCAGCAGCTTGAACCCCCGGACTAGCGGGAGCCCTGGTACTAACACCGGGGAGCTGTTTTTT
TRBV6-6,TRBJ1-5,TRBD1,few,CASRGQGGNQPQHF,TGTGCCAGCAGAGGACAGGGAGGCAATCAGCCCCAGCATTTT
TRBV27,TRBJ2-7,TRBD2,NA,CASRGTSGGSYEQYF,TGTGCCAGCAGAGGGACTAGCGGGGGCTCCTACGAGCAGTACTTC
TRBV7-3,TRBJ2-1,NA,NA,CAWGVESNEQFF,TGTGCCTGGGGGGTCGAGAGTAATGAGCAGTTCTTC
TRBV9,TRBJ2-2,TRBD2,NA,CASSVGLAGASGTGELFF,TGTGCCAGCAGCGTGGGACTAGCGGGAGCTTCGGGCACCGGGGAGCTGTTTTTT
TRBV5-1,TRBJ2-5,TRBD1,NA,CASSLTGETQETQYF,TGCGCCAGCAGCTTGACAGGGGAAACCCAAGAGACCCAGTACTTC
TRBV6-4,TRBJ2-6,TRBD1,NA,CASSGDRAGANVLTF,TGTGCCAGCAGTGGGGACAGGGCTGGGGCCAACGTCCTGACTTTC
TRBV7-9,TRBJ1-5,TRBD1,NA,CASSLQGAGGNQPQHF,TGTGCCAGCAGCTTGCAGGGGGCGGGTGGCAATCAGCCCCAGCATTTT
TRBV6-6,TRBJ1-2,NA,few,CASTPGTRNYGYTF,TGTGCCAGCACCCCGGGGACAAGGAACTATGGCTACACCTTC
TRBV14,TRBJ1-2,TRBD1,NA,CASRFARDSHGYTF,TGTGCCAGCAGATTCGCCCGGGACAGCCATGGCTACACCTTC
TRBV25-1,TRBJ2-3,NA,NA,CATARDTQYF,TGTGCCACTGCGAGAGATACGCAGTATTTT
TRBV7-9,TRBJ1-2,NA,NA,CASSSGGNYGYTF,TGTGCCAGCAGCTCGGGCGGGAACTATGGCTACACCTTC
TRBV7-9,TRBJ2-1,NA,NA,CASSWGGADEQFF,TGTGCCAGCAGCTGGGGCGGGGCAGATGAGCAGTTCTTC
TRBV7-2,TRBJ2-4,TRBD2,NA,CASSSRRGGGDQAKNIQYF,TGTGCCAGCAGCTCACGGCGGGGGGGCGGGGACCAAGCCAAAAACATTCAGTACTTC
TRBV7-8,TRBJ2-2,TRBD2,NA,CASSLVAGGTGELFF,TGTGCCAGCAGCTTAGTTGCGGGAGGGACCGGGGAGCTGTTTTTT
TRBV4-1,TRBJ2-1,TRBD2,NA,CASSQGPGLAPYNEQFF,TGCGCCAGCAGCCAAGGCCCGGGACTAGCGCCTTACAATGAGCAGTTCTTC
TRBV2,TRBJ1-1,NA,once,CASSSQGNTEAFF,TGTGCCAGCAGTTCACAGGGAAACACTGAAGCTTTCTTT
TRBV10-2,TRBJ2-5,TRBD1,NA,CASFRQGDKTQYF,TGCGCCAGCTTCCGACAGGGCGATAAGACCCAGTACTTC
TRBV5-6,TRBJ1-1,NA,NA,CASSLGWDLEDTEAFF,TGTGCCAGCAGCCTTGGGTGGGACTTAGAGGACACTGAAGCTTTCTTT
TRBV27,TRBJ2-1,TRBD2,NA,CASSLSLAGGYNEQFF,TGTGCCAGCAGTTTATCCCTAGCGGGAGGGTACAATGAGCAGTTCTTC
TRBV6-1,TRBJ2-7,NA,many,CASSEFRTASYEQYF,TGTGCCAGCAGTGAATTTCGCACAGCTTCCTACGAGCAGTACTTC
TRBV14,TRBJ2-3,TRBD1,NA,CASSPIRDSYSTDTQYF,TGTGCCAGCAGCCCCATCAGGGACAGCTATAGCACAGATACGCAGTATTTT
TRBV6-4,TRBJ1-2,NA,NA,CASSPNPGQGTGYTF,TGTGCCAGCAGTCCTAACCCGGGACAAGGTACTGGCTACACCTTC
TRBV11-3,TRBJ2-3,NA,NA,CASSSYSEDTQYF,TGTGCCAGCAGCTCGTACTCGGAGGATACGCAGTATTTT
TRBV2,TRBJ1-2,NA,NA,CASRDSKDGYTF,TGTGCCAGCCGCGACTCAAAGGATGGCTACACCTTC